The 23 T cell receptor beta chains given below trace back to one sample, sequenced in a study of blood T cell repertoires in COVID-19 (dated by TCRdb to 2018 to 2020). The library was made by the immunoSEQ multiplex PCR assay. TCRdb limited this immuneACCESS table to in-frame rearrangements with V and J called. A share of clones is missing; checked studies link under half to unresolved V genes, and the rest is unexplained. The sample data list over 120,000 clones, and about four fifths of these were observed just once. More than 3.5% of the sample lies in the top ten. Source material: peripheral blood. These receptors were taken from a woman aged 55-75 years with acute or convalescent COVID-19.

In DNA form, the CDR3 reads TGTGCCAGCCATTTGGTAGCGGTATCCTACGAGCAGTACTTC. Protein: CASHLVAVSYEQYF. The rearrangement uses TRBV19 and TRBJ2-7; D might be TRBD2 (6 bases). V was clipped by 9 bases and J by 1 base, with 16 bases between them. Germline assignment: CDR1 LNHDA and CDR2 SQIVND (reference sequence). The CDR3 runs to 14 residues.

The V and J genes are TRBV6-5 and TRBJ2-3, with D possibly matching TRBD2 (5 bases). The CDR3 loop spans 15 amino acids. Per the germline V gene, CDR1 is MNHEY and CDR2 is SVGAGI. Trimming stripped 5 bases from V and 2 bases from J, with 14 bases between. The CDR3 loop reads CASSPRYGITDTQYF. In DNA form, the CDR3 reads TGTGCCAGCAGTCCGAGATACGGGATCACAGATACGCAGTATTTT.

The chain carries TRBV9 and TRBJ1-5; 7 positions agree with TRBD1. CDR3 length: 15 residues. Per the germline V gene, CDR1 is SGDLS and CDR2 is YYNGEE. V was pared by 0 bases and J by 6 bases, with 6 bases of the junction left unmatched. For the CDR3, the DNA is TGTGCCAGCAGCGTAGGGGGAACAGGGGTTCAGCCCCAGCATTTT. It yields the protein CASSVGGTGVQPQHF.

The V and J genes are TRBV2 and TRBJ2-7, with D possibly matching TRBD1 (6 bases). The CDR3 runs to 13 residues. CDR1 is SNHLY and CDR2 is FYNNEI in the germline V gene. With 5 bases removed from V and 4 bases from J, the gap between germline ends came to 12 bases. The CDR3 sequence: CASSLGQRYEQYF. The CDR3 nucleotides are TGTGCCAGCAGTCTCGGACAGAGATACGAGCAGTACTTC.

The genes are TRBV5-1 and TRBJ2-1; 8 bases are shared with TRBD1. Germline CDR1 reads SGHRS; CDR2 reads YFSETQ. The CDR3 length is 15 residues. The J segment lost 8 bases and the V segment lost 2 bases, leaving 9 bases of the junction unmatched. For the CDR3, the DNA is TGCGCCAGCAGCTTTTATGACAGGGGTGTGGATGAGCAGTTCTTC. This encodes CASSFYDRGVDEQFF.

CDR3 nucleotides: TGTGCCACCAGCAGAGATATTAGGGGGATCGGAAACACCATATATTTT. Translated, it gives CATSRDIRGIGNTIYF. This chain joins TRBV15 and TRBJ1-3; a weak D match, TRBD1 (6 bases). V was clipped by 0 bases and J by 4 bases, with 13 bases between them. The CDR3 covers 16 residues. Per the germline V gene, CDR1 is LNHNV and CDR2 is YYDKDF (reference sequence).

A note on this clone: Mismatch with germline at one junction end may stem from a read error. J is TRBJ1-1 and V is TRBV7-8, with D possibly matching TRBD1 (5 bases). Germline CDR1 is SGHVS and CDR2 is FQNEAQ. The CDR3 contains 13 residues. The CDR3 reads CASSPMGGRSFQF. Written as DNA, the CDR3 is TGTGCCAGCAGCCCGATGGGGGGTAGAAGCTTCCAGTTT.

This clone was recorded once. The chain has TRBV11-1 and TRBJ2-1, with D possibly TRBD1 on 5 matching bases. CDR1 and CDR2 (germline): SGHAT, FQDESV (reference sequence). V was shortened by 2 bases and J by 6 bases, with 14 bases between the two germline ends. The CDR3 totals 15 residues. The CDR3 loop reads CASSLYGAISNEQFF. Written as DNA, the CDR3 is TGTGCCAGCAGCTTATATGGGGCAATCAGCAATGAGCAGTTCTTC.

V gene TRBV6-1 combines with J gene TRBJ1-2; tentative D call: TRBD1 (6 bases). V lost 1 base to trimming and J lost 4 bases, with 10 bases between them. Germline CDR1 is MNHNS and CDR2 is SASEGT. The CDR3 has 14 amino acids. CDR3 sequence (DNA): TGTGCCAGCAGTGAAGGGGACATAAGCTATGGCTACACCTTC. Protein sequence: CASSEGDISYGYTF.

The gene calls are TRBV9 and TRBJ1-4; maybe TRBD1 (5 bases). The CDR3 is 15 residues long. Germline V gives CDR1 SGDLS, CDR2 YYNGEE. The V gene lost 4 bases and the J gene lost 7 bases, with 17 bases spanning the gap. The CDR3 bases are TGTGCCAGCAGCCCCTCGGGGGGGGACTCTGAAAAACTGTTTTTT. This codes for CASSPSGGDSEKLFF. The full variable domain, in which reference TRBV9 and TRBJ1-4 provide the parts outside the CDR3, is DSGVTQTPKHLITATGQRVTLRCSPRSGDLSVYWYQQSLDQGLQFLIQYYNGEERAKGNILERFSAQQFPDLHSELNLSSLELGDSALYFCASSPSGGDSEKLFFGSGTQLSVL.

This sequence joins TRBV13 and TRBJ2-1; no clear D gene. Trimming left V 0 bases short and J 5 bases short, with 8 bases between. This CDR3 contains 14 residues. The germline V gene has CDR1 PRHDT and CDR2 FYEKMQ (reference sequence). The CDR3 is CASSLGLADNEQFF. As DNA, the CDR3 is TGTGCCAGCAGCTTAGGCCTCGCGGACAATGAGCAGTTCTTC. Supplemented by reference TRBV13 and TRBJ2-1, the full variable domain reads AAGVIQSPRHLIKEKRETATLKCYPIPRHDTVYWYQQGPGQDPQFLISFYEKMQSDKGSIPDRFSAQQFSDYHSELNMSSLELGDSALYFCASSLGLADNEQFFGPGTRLTVL.

The gene calls are TRBV18 and TRBJ1-2; TRBD1 matches 7 bases. Germline V gene lookup returns CDR1 KGHSH and CDR2 LQKENI. The junction had 5 bases not matched to a gene; V was cut back by 1 base and J by 6 bases. The CDR3 is made up of 14 amino acids. Here the CDR3 DNA reads TGTGCCAGCTCACCACTGACCGGGACAGATGGCTACACCTTC. Its translation: CASSPLTGTDGYTF.

This clone has only one observation. The CDR3 DNA reads TGTGCCTCCCATGGACAGGGGGCCTACGAGCAGTACTTC. This encodes CASHGQGAYEQYF. The genes are TRBV6-5 and TRBJ2-7, with 10 bases lining up with TRBD1. The CDR3 is 13 residues long. The trim removed 11 bases at V and 2 bases at J, leaving 6 bases unmatched. In germline, CDR1 is MNHEY, CDR2 SVGAGI.

The chain has TRBV9 and TRBJ2-2; 12 bases are a match to TRBD2. J was trimmed by 5 bases and V by 0 bases; bases with no gene match: 8. The CDR3 sequence is 18 residues long. The germline V gene has CDR1 SGDLS and CDR2 YYNGEE. The CDR3 DNA reads TGTGCCAGCAGCGTAGCTCCTAGCGGGAGGGTGGGAACCGGGGAGCTGTTTTTT. Its translation: CASSVAPSGRVGTGELFF.

Only a few counts were recorded for this clone. The chain is built from TRBV7-9 and TRBJ2-7, with D unresolved. V gave up 3 bases and J gave up 7 bases, with 4 bases separating them. Germline CDR1 and CDR2: SEHNR and FQNEAQ (reference sequence). The CDR3 totals 10 residues. The CDR3 here is CASSFQEQYF. Here the CDR3 DNA reads TGTGCCAGCAGCTTTCAAGAGCAGTACTTC.

The chain combines TRBV7-8 with TRBJ1-2; TRBD1 matches 9 bases. The CDR3 totals 13 residues. The ends lost 5 bases at V and 2 bases at J; junction bases unmatched: 0. CDR1 and CDR2 from the germline V gene are SGHVS and FQNEAQ. In nucleotides, the CDR3 is TGTGCCAGCAGCACAGGGGGCAACTATGGCTACACCTTC. Translating it yields CASSTGGNYGYTF. Using reference TRBV7-8 and TRBJ1-2 for the parts outside the CDR3, the full variable domain is GAGVSQSPRYKVAKRGQDVALRCDPISGHVSLFWYQQALGQGPEFLTYFQNEAQLDKSGLPSDRFFAERPEGSVSTLKIQRTQQEDSAVYLCASSTGGNYGYTFGSGTRLTVV.

The chain links TRBV13 to TRBJ2-2; D unresolved. The CDR3 runs to 15 residues. Trimming pared 2 bases from V and 1 base from J, leaving 8 bases between. Germline assignment: CDR1 PRHDT and CDR2 FYEKMQ (reference sequence). The CDR3 sequence is CASSLRRKNTGELFF. The DNA of the CDR3 is TGTGCCAGCAGCTTACGGCGGAAGAACACCGGGGAGCTGTTTTTT.

V is TRBV7-2 and J is TRBJ1-6; 10 nucleotides match TRBD1. Germline CDR1 is SGHTA and CDR2 is FQGNSA. With V trimmed by 1 base and J by 9 bases, 6 bases remained unmatched. The CDR3 spans 16 residues. DNA of the CDR3: TGTGCCAGCAGCTTAGGACAGGGGGCTTCCTCTTCACCCCTCCACTTT. It codes for CASSLGQGASSSPLHF. Full variable domain (missing parts from reference TRBV7-2 and TRBJ1-6): GAGVSQSPSNKVTEKGKDVELRCDPISGHTALYWYRQSLGQGLEFLIYFQGNSAPDKSGLPSDRFSAERTGGSVSTLTIQRTQQEDSAVYLCASSLGQGASSSPLHFGNGTRLTVT.

The chain links TRBV6-5 to TRBJ1-2; the match to TRBD1 covers 7 bases. Losses at the gene ends were 3 bases for V and 6 bases for J; bases not matched to a gene: 4. The length of the CDR3 is 13 residues. Germline CDR1 MNHEY, CDR2 SVGAGI. The CDR3: CASSYTRGNGYTF. In nucleotides, the CDR3 is TGTGCCAGCAGTTATACCAGGGGGAATGGCTACACCTTC.

The rearrangement links TRBV6-1 to TRBJ2-3, with TRBD2 identical over 9 bases. The CDR3 is made up of 16 amino acids. Germline values: CDR1 MNHNS, CDR2 SASEGT. V dropped 2 bases and J dropped 3; count of bases not matched to a gene: 6. CDR3: CASSENLAGTTDTQYF. The CDR3 DNA follows: TGTGCCAGCAGTGAAAACCTAGCGGGAACGACAGATACGCAGTATTTT.

This sequence joins TRBV5-4 and TRBJ2-3, with TRBD2 as a possible D gene (6 bases). The germline V and J ends were trimmed by 0 bases and 2 bases, with 10 bases remaining between them. The CDR3 consists of 15 residues. Per germline, CDR1 SGHNT and CDR2 YYREEE (reference sequence). CDR3 residues: CASSLDGGTTDTQYF. The CDR3 nucleotides read TGTGCCAGCAGCTTGGATGGCGGGACCACAGATACGCAGTATTTT.

V and J are TRBV6-5 and TRBJ2-1; D perhaps matches TRBD2 (5 bases). This CDR3 is built from 15 residues. The germline V gene encodes CDR1 MNHEY and CDR2 SVGAGI. Trimming removed 2 bases from V and 4 bases from J, with 12 bases in between. The CDR3 protein is CASSYQTGKYNEQFF. The DNA of the CDR3 is TGTGCCAGCAGTTACCAGACGGGAAAATACAATGAGCAGTTCTTC.

The V and J genes are TRBV6-4 and TRBJ2-3; 9 positions match TRBD2. The CDR3 has 16 amino acids. Germline V CDR1 and CDR2: MRHNA, SNTAGT. The V segment lost 4 bases and the J segment 2 bases; nucleotides outside the gene matches: 7. CDR3 sequence: CASSVLSGSPTDTQYF. CDR3 sequence (DNA): TGTGCCAGCAGTGTTCTTAGCGGGAGTCCCACAGATACGCAGTATTTT.